The T cell receptor (beta chain) described here comes from a study of T cells in Graves' hyperthyroidism and ophthalmopathy. The germline CDR1 and CDR2 sequences are MNHNS and SASEGT. V shed 8 bases and J 8 bases; nucleotides not matched to a gene: 5. CDR3 length: 13 residues. TCR beta CDR3 regions were amplified from RNA transcripts. First-round RT-PCR with HTBI primers amplified the TCR CDR3 region. TCRdb re-called the multiplex PCR reads with MiXCR, one entry per CDR3 protein. The sample includes about 290,000 distinct CDR3 sequences, roughly 17% seen only once; the top ten take roughly 31%. The origin of this receptor is a man between 25 and 39 years old with Graves' hyperthyroidism. This chain connects TRBV6-1 to TRBJ1-4; 10 nucleotides agree with TRBD1. The specimen was blood. CDR3 nucleotides: TGTGCCAGCGAGGGACAGGGGCAGGAAAAACTGTTTTTT. Its translation: CASEGQGQEKLFF.